Each of the 6 T cell receptor beta chains below was sequenced from the same sample in a study of blood T cell repertoires in COVID-19. The table came from immunoSEQ multiplex PCR; TCRdb's copy has only in-frame clones and leaves some out. The data show about 170,000 clones, approximately 90% seen once. Source material: peripheral blood. The source is a man between 18 and 35 years old with COVID-19, enrolled during active disease.

The V and J genes are TRBV6-5 and TRBJ1-4; TRBD1 matches 10 bases. J gave up 6 bases and V 6 bases, and 1 base lay outside the gene matches. The CDR3 contains 13 residues. Per the germline V gene, CDR1 is MNHEY and CDR2 is SVGAGI. CDR3 in amino acids: CASSGTGDEKLFF. CDR3 nucleotides: TGTGCCAGCAGCGGGACAGGGGATGAAAAACTGTTTTTT.

The V call is TRBV7-2, the J call TRBJ1-4; D ambiguous. The germline V gene has CDR1 SGHTA and CDR2 FQGNSA. CDR3 size: 15 residues. V was shortened by 2 bases and J by 5 bases, with 12 bases between the two germline ends. CDR3 region: CASSLLLTVNEKLFF. The CDR3 DNA sequence: TGTGCCAGCAGCTTACTATTAACAGTCAATGAAAAACTGTTTTTT.

The rearrangement joins TRBV19 to TRBJ2-2; D gene unclear. CDR1 and CDR2 from the germline V gene are LNHDA and SQIVND (reference sequence). The CDR3 totals 14 residues. V was clipped by 6 bases and J by 2 bases, with 10 bases between them. The CDR3 coding sequence is TGTGCCAGTAGCCTTCGAACTAACACCGGGGAGCTGTTTTTT. Encoded protein: CASSLRTNTGELFF. Using reference TRBV19 and TRBJ2-2 for the parts outside the CDR3, the full variable domain is DGGITQSPKYLFRKEGQNVTLSCEQNLNHDAMYWYRQDPGQGLRLIYYSQIVNDFQKGDIAEGYSVSREKKESFPLTVTSAQKNPTAFYLCASSLRTNTGELFFGEGSRLTVL.

CDR3 in DNA: TGTGCCAGCTCTCGAAGCGTCTCCTACGAGCAGTACTTC. Encoded protein: CASSRSVSYEQYF. V usage is TRBV6-6 and J usage is TRBJ2-7; the D is unclear. Germline loops: CDR1 MNHNY, CDR2 SVGAGI (reference sequence). This CDR3 is 13 amino acids long. Trimming cost V 8 bases and J 0 bases, with 11 bases left between them.

V is TRBV7-6 and J is TRBJ2-5; TRBD1 matches at 11 bases. This CDR3 region has 14 residues. The ends lost 4 bases at V and 5 bases at J; junction bases unmatched: 3. Germline V gene lookup returns CDR1 SGHVS and CDR2 FNYEAQ. The CDR3 DNA follows: TGTGCCAGCAGCTCGGGGGACAGGGGGGAGACCCAGTACTTC. Translated: CASSSGDRGETQYF. Full variable domain (missing parts from reference TRBV7-6 and TRBJ2-5): GAGVSQSPRYKVTKRGQDVALRCDPISGHVSLYWYRQALGQGPEFLTYFNYEAQQDKSGLPNDRFSAERPEGSISTLTIQRTEQRDSAMYRCASSSGDRGETQYFGPGTRLLVL.

This rearrangement joins TRBV5-6 to TRBJ2-1; TRBD2 is a possible D gene (5 bases). Deletions cut 4 bases from V and 8 bases from J, with 10 bases between. Germline lookup yields CDR1 SGHDT and CDR2 YYEEEE. CDR3 length equals 12 residues. The CDR3 here is CASSLAGDEQFF. CDR3 nucleotide sequence: TGTGCCAGCAGCCTAGCTGGAGATGAGCAGTTCTTC.